The 17 T cell receptor beta chains below come from one sample, sequenced in a study of cytomegalovirus exposure and HLA in healthy donors. The table came from immunoSEQ multiplex PCR; TCRdb's copy has only in-frame clones and leaves some out. In the table there are fewer than 300,000 clones, around 89% of which are singletons. Sequencing was done on a sample of PBMCs. Receptors were obtained from a woman aged 18-29 years in good health and CMV-seronegative.

The CDR3: CASSFMGVEVDTQYF. In DNA form, the CDR3 reads TGCGCCAGCAGCTTTATGGGCGTGGAGGTAGATACGCAGTATTTT. This chain links TRBV5-1 with TRBJ2-3; TRBD2 is a possible D gene (5 bases). The CDR3 spans 15 residues. V lost 2 bases to trimming and J lost 5 bases, with 15 bases between them. In germline, CDR1 is SGHRS, CDR2 YFSETQ.

The rearrangement links TRBV5-1 to TRBJ2-1, with 7 positions matching TRBD1. The germline CDR1 and CDR2 sequences are SGHRS and YFSETQ. Trimming cost V 1 base and J 8 bases; bases outside gene matches: 6. The CDR3 length is 14 residues. The CDR3 loop reads CASSLLSGGYEQFF. The CDR3 bases are TGCGCCAGCAGCTTGTTGTCAGGGGGATATGAGCAGTTCTTC.

The chain joins TRBV7-2 to TRBJ2-4, with 10 bases fitting TRBD1. V dropped 1 base and J dropped 1; count of bases not matched to a gene: 1. The CDR3 is made up of 16 amino acids. Germline CDR1 is SGHTA and CDR2 is FQGNSA. CDR3 DNA sequence: TGTGCCAGCAGCTTAGTGGGACAGGGGGCCAAAAACATTCAGTACTTC. Encoded protein: CASSLVGQGAKNIQYF. Complete variable domain (other parts from reference TRBV7-2 and TRBJ2-4): GAGVSQSPSNKVTEKGKDVELRCDPISGHTALYWYRQSLGQGLEFLIYFQGNSAPDKSGLPSDRFSAERTGGSVSTLTIQRTQQEDSAVYLCASSLVGQGAKNIQYFGAGTRLSVL.

The genes are TRBV4-3 and TRBJ2-1; maybe TRBD2 (5 bases). CDR3 size: 14 residues. V was pared by 1 base and J by 7 bases, with 11 bases between. The germline gives CDR1 LGHNA, CDR2 YSLEER. The CDR3 region is CASSQVWRRNEQFF. In nucleotides, the CDR3 is TGCGCCAGCAGCCAAGTTTGGAGGAGGAATGAGCAGTTCTTC.

The chain carries TRBV27 and TRBJ2-7, with 9 bases aligning to TRBD1. The CDR3 contains 14 residues. The germline V gene has CDR1 MNHEY and CDR2 SMNVEV (reference sequence). The V segment lost 5 bases and the J segment 3 bases; nucleotides outside the gene matches: 5. This CDR3 is CASSAGTGIYEQYF. As DNA, the CDR3 is TGTGCCAGCAGTGCCGGGACAGGGATCTACGAGCAGTACTTC.

J is TRBJ2-1 and V is TRBV27, with TRBD2 matching 13 bases. This CDR3 is 16 amino acids long. With V trimmed by 5 bases and J by 6 bases, 7 bases remained unmatched. Germline V gene sequence: CDR1 MNHEY, CDR2 SMNVEV (reference sequence). The CDR3 reads CASSPRLAGGLNEQFF. In DNA form, the CDR3 reads TGTGCCAGCAGTCCCCGACTAGCGGGAGGCCTCAATGAGCAGTTCTTC.

V gene TRBV19 combines with J gene TRBJ1-2; D ambiguous. Trimming took 1 base from V and 5 from J, leaving 5 bases between them. CDR3 length: 12 amino acids. Germline V gene sequence: CDR1 LNHDA, CDR2 SQIVND (reference sequence). For the CDR3, the DNA is TGTGCCAGTAGTATAGCAGAATATGGCTACACCTTC. Protein product: CASSIAEYGYTF.

V usage is TRBV30 and J usage is TRBJ1-1; a possible D gene is TRBD1 (6 bases). CDR1 GTSNPN and CDR2 SVGIG come from the germline V gene (reference sequence). Trimming took 0 bases from V and 2 from J, leaving 13 bases between them. This CDR3 comprises 15 residues. CDR3 sequence: CAWSVRPGVNTEAFF. The CDR3 DNA reads as TGTGCCTGGAGTGTACGGCCAGGGGTAAACACTGAAGCTTTCTTT.

J is TRBJ2-2 and V is TRBV5-1; D is possibly TRBD2 (6 bases). CDR1 and CDR2 from the germline V gene are SGHRS and YFSETQ. This CDR3 spans 14 amino acids. Trimming left V 0 bases short and J 6 bases short, with 9 bases between. The CDR3 protein is CASSLEAGSGELFF. CDR3 DNA: TGCGCCAGCAGCTTGGAGGCGGGATCCGGGGAGCTGTTTTTT.

The chain has TRBV4-2 and TRBJ2-6, with D hard to call. The CDR3 loop spans 16 amino acids. Trimming took 4 bases from V and 0 from J, leaving 10 bases between them. From germline, CDR1 is LGHNA and CDR2 YNFKEQ. The CDR3 DNA reads TGTGCCAGCAGCCTCTCGCGTAGCTCTGGGGCCAACGTCCTGACTTTC. It specifies CASSLSRSSGANVLTF.

V is TRBV5-1 and J is TRBJ1-2; D is possibly TRBD1 (5 bases). Per germline, CDR1 SGHRS and CDR2 YFSETQ. The ends were cut back, 3 bases at V and 6 bases at J, with 9 bases in the middle. The CDR3 covers 12 residues. The CDR3 nucleotides are TGCGCCAGCAGCTCCTCGGGGGATGGCTACACCTTC. It encodes CASSSSGDGYTF.

This sequence joins TRBV19 and TRBJ1-2; D perhaps matches TRBD1 (5 bases). CDR1 and CDR2 from the germline V gene are LNHDA and SQIVND (reference sequence). This CDR3 comprises 15 residues. V lost 6 bases and J lost 0, with 14 bases in between. CDR3 region: CASRDAGKANYGYTF. The DNA for the CDR3 is TGTGCCAGTAGAGACGCAGGGAAGGCTAACTATGGCTACACCTTC.

CDR3 nucleotide sequence: TGTGCCATATCACTTGGCTCTGGAAACACCATATATTTT. Protein sequence: CAISLGSGNTIYF. This chain links TRBV10-3 with TRBJ1-3, with D unclear. Germline CDR1 is ENHRY and CDR2 is SYGVKD. The CDR3 spans 13 residues. The germline V and J ends were trimmed by 9 bases and 0 bases, with 9 bases remaining between them.

This chain connects TRBV11-2 to TRBJ2-7; 7 positions match TRBD1. The CDR3 length is 16 residues. The V gene's germline CDR1 is SGHAT and CDR2 FQNNGV. Germline trimming cut 1 base from V and 4 bases from J; bases unmatched to any gene: 10. The CDR3: CASSLVRQGRMYEQYF. CDR3 in DNA: TGTGCCAGCAGCTTAGTCCGACAGGGTAGGATGTACGAGCAGTACTTC.

This chain links TRBV7-3 with TRBJ1-1; D ambiguous. The CDR3 consists of 14 residues. The germline CDR1 and CDR2 sequences are SGHTA and FQGTGA. With 6 bases removed from V and 8 bases from J, the gap between germline ends came to 19 bases. The CDR3 nucleotides read TGTGCCAGCAGGTACCAGGACCAGACTACCGAAGCTTTCTTT. Amino acid sequence: CASRYQDQTTEAFF.

The chain joins TRBV2 to TRBJ2-7; 9 positions agree with TRBD2. This CDR3 has 14 amino acids. J was trimmed by 3 bases and V by 4 bases; bases with no gene match: 4. CDR1 and CDR2 (germline): SNHLY, FYNNEI. The CDR3 reads CASSALAGNYEQYF. CDR3 sequence (DNA): TGTGCCAGCAGTGCGCTAGCGGGGAACTACGAGCAGTACTTC.

The CDR3 bases are TGTGCCAGCAAACCACAGGATTACTATGGCTACACCTTC. Encoded protein: CASKPQDYYGYTF. V is TRBV5-6 and J is TRBJ1-2; maybe TRBD1 (5 bases). This CDR3 has 13 amino acids. The germline V gene has CDR1 SGHDT and CDR2 YYEEEE. V was pared by 6 bases and J by 3 bases, with 12 bases between.